These 22 T cell receptor beta chains originate from one sample sequenced in a study of Ad26.COV2.S vaccination and SARS-CoV-2 variants. Profiled with immunoSEQ multiplex PCR; TCRdb holds only in-frame clones, not every one. The sample records about 680,000 clones, about 89% being singletons. This sample's treatment: approximately 18 received Ad26.COV2.S at low or high dose, single or two shots; about 5 received placebo; per-sample allocation not given. On day 63 after the first injection, vaccine and placebo recipients gave samples. This specimen consisted of peripheral blood, obtained in a trial of Ad26.COV2.S vaccine versus placebo. Receptor source: a person between 18 and 60 years old who received the Ad26.COV2.S COVID-19 vaccine or a placebo.

This clone has more than one count but fewer than ten. Different DNA sequences within this sample yield the same CDR3. The chain uses TRBV7-9 and TRBJ1-5; D not resolved. V was pared by 1 base and J by 6 bases, with 4 bases between. The CDR3 has 12 residues. CDR1 and CDR2 from the germline V gene are SEHNR and FQNEAQ (reference sequence). The CDR3 bases are TGTGCCAGCAGCTTAGGGCGTCAGCCCCAGCATTTT. Translating gives CASSLGRQPQHF. Combining the CDR3 with reference TRBV7-9 and TRBJ1-5 gives the whole variable domain DTGVSQNPRHKITKRGQNVTFRCDPISEHNRLYWYRQTLGQGPEFLTYFQNEAQLEKSRLLSDRFSAERPKGSFSTLEIQRTEQGDSAMYLCASSLGRQPQHFGDGTRLSIL.

This clone was picked up one time. CDR3: CAIRPYSNQPQHF. CDR3 coding DNA: TGTGCCATCCGGCCTTATAGCAATCAGCCCCAGCATTTT. This rearrangement joins TRBV6-5 to TRBJ1-5; D uncertain. The CDR3 runs 13 residues. V gave up 10 bases and J gave up 0 bases, with 10 bases separating them. The germline gives CDR1 MNHEY, CDR2 SVGAGI.

This chain links TRBV27 with TRBJ2-1, with D possibly TRBD2 on 6 matching bases. From germline, CDR1 is MNHEY and CDR2 SMNVEV (reference sequence). V dropped 7 bases and J dropped 2 bases, with 15 bases sitting between them. This CDR3 comprises 15 residues. In nucleotides, the CDR3 is TGTGCCAGCAAGGCTCTAGCGAGTCCCTACAATGAGCAGTTCTTC. Its translation: CASKALASPYNEQFF.

J is TRBJ2-5 and V is TRBV5-1; D uncertain. Trimming removed 0 bases from V and 4 bases from J, with 7 bases in between. The CDR3 runs to 13 residues. The germline V gene has CDR1 SGHRS and CDR2 YFSETQ. CDR3 in amino acids: CASSLVVGETQYF. The CDR3 nucleotides are TGCGCCAGCAGCTTGGTGGTTGGAGAGACCCAGTACTTC.

The chain couples TRBV19 to TRBJ1-1; TRBD1 agrees at 9 bases. V lost 10 bases, J lost 5 bases, and 8 bases stayed unmatched. Germline values: CDR1 LNHDA, CDR2 SQIVND (reference sequence). This CDR3 is 13 amino acids long. This CDR3 is CATSRDRDTEAFF. The CDR3 nucleotides are TGTGCCACCAGCCGGGACAGGGATACTGAAGCTTTCTTT. Complete variable domain (other parts from reference TRBV19 and TRBJ1-1): DGGITQSPKYLFRKEGQNVTLSCEQNLNHDAMYWYRQDPGQGLRLIYYSQIVNDFQKGDIAEGYSVSREKKESFPLTVTSAQKNPTAFYLCATSRDRDTEAFFGQGTRLTVV.

The genes are TRBV19 and TRBJ1-5; no firm D call. This CDR3 is built from 14 residues. Germline V CDR1 and CDR2: LNHDA, SQIVND (reference sequence). Trimming took off 2 bases at V and 3 bases at J, with 8 bases between the two ends. The CDR3 DNA reads TGTGCCAGTAGTATAACAGACAACAATCAGCCCCAGCATTTT. The encoded protein is CASSITDNNQPQHF.

The rearrangement uses TRBV5-6 and TRBJ2-7; D may be TRBD1 or TRBD2 (5 bases each). The germline V gene encodes CDR1 SGHDT and CDR2 YYEEEE. V was trimmed by 8 bases and J by 7 bases, leaving 28 bases between them. This CDR3 comprises 16 residues. The CDR3 sequence is CASTRTLGPEVKEQYF. The DNA for the CDR3 is TGTGCCAGTACCCGGACACTGGGACCCGAGGTGAAAGAGCAGTACTTC.

The chain carries TRBV20-1 and TRBJ2-2; D might be TRBD1 (6 bases). The CDR3 is 11 residues long. V shed 6 bases and J shed 6 bases, with 8 bases lying between them. Germline assignment: CDR1 DFQATT and CDR2 SNEGSKA (reference sequence). Written as DNA, the CDR3 is TGCAGTGCCAACAGGGCCGGGGAGCTGTTTTTT. Amino acids: CSANRAGELFF.

Of note for this clone: The germline gene is not matched at one end of the junction; a read error may be the cause. The V gene is TRBV13, the J gene TRBJ2-1; D gene unclear. The CDR3 extends over 11 amino acids. Germline CDR1 PRHDT, CDR2 FYEKMQ (reference sequence). This CDR3 is CASSLREVQLF. The CDR3 coding sequence is TGTGCCAGCAGCTTACGAGAGGTGCAGCTCTTC.

Points on this clone: The sample holds other DNA sequences that translate to the same CDR3. The chain links TRBV3-1 (or the pseudogene TRBV3-2) to TRBJ1-1, with 8 bases identical to TRBD1. The trim removed 2 bases at V and 4 bases at J, leaving 3 bases unmatched. Per germline, CDR1 LGHDT and CDR2 YNNKEL (reference sequence). The CDR3 runs to 14 residues. The CDR3 is CASSQQGAGTEAFF. In DNA, the CDR3 is TGTGCCAGCAGCCAACAGGGGGCAGGCACTGAAGCTTTCTTT.

V and J are TRBV30 and TRBJ1-2, with a tentative D call TRBD1 (6 bases). V gave up 0 bases and J gave up 8 bases, with 16 bases separating them. Germline V gives CDR1 GTSNPN, CDR2 SVGIG (reference sequence). This CDR3 region has 14 residues. This chain's CDR3 is CAWSVGVRGSGYTF. CDR3 nucleotide sequence: TGTGCCTGGAGTGTAGGGGTCAGGGGATCCGGCTACACCTTC.

This chain joins TRBV9 and TRBJ1-5; no clear D gene. Trimming removed 1 base at V and 0 bases at J, with 5 bases between. From germline, CDR1 is SGDLS and CDR2 YYNGEE. This CDR3 is built from 14 residues. As DNA, the CDR3 is TGTGCCAGCAGCGTACAGGATAGCAATCAGCCCCAGCATTTT. Its protein product is CASSVQDSNQPQHF.

This clone was observed once. This chain uses TRBV10-2 with TRBJ2-3; 11 bases match TRBD2. Germline V lookup: CDR1 WSHSY, CDR2 SAAADI. The V segment lost 6 bases and the J segment 0 bases; nucleotides outside the gene matches: 5. The length of the CDR3 is 16 residues. In nucleotides, the CDR3 is TGCGCCAGCAGAGGGACTAGCGGAATTAGCACAGATACGCAGTATTTT. Translating it yields CASRGTSGISTDTQYF.

The chain links TRBV6-6 to TRBJ1-1; D uncertain. CDR3 length: 11 residues. Germline V gives CDR1 MNHNY, CDR2 SVGAGI (reference sequence). Trimming cost V 6 bases and J 2 bases, with 4 bases left between them. The CDR3 DNA sequence: TGTGCCAGCAGCCCTAACACTGAAGCTTTCTTT. Translated: CASSPNTEAFF.

The rearrangement joins TRBV4-2 to TRBJ1-4, with D perhaps matching TRBD1 (5 bases). Germline CDR1 and CDR2: LGHNA and YNFKEQ. The CDR3 spans 16 residues. Trimming removed 1 base from V and 7 bases from J, with 16 bases in between. CDR3: CASSQGGSGWSEKLFF. The CDR3, as DNA: TGTGCCAGCAGCCAAGGAGGGTCAGGGTGGAGTGAAAAACTGTTTTTT.

The chain combines TRBV4-2 with TRBJ1-3; 7 nucleotides line up with TRBD1. The germline gives CDR1 LGHNA, CDR2 YNFKEQ. The junction had 9 bases not matched to a gene; V was cut back by 0 bases and J by 4 bases. This CDR3 has 17 residues. The CDR3 DNA reads TGTGCCAGCAGCCAAGACGTGGAGGGGGCTGGAGGAAACACCATATATTTT. Its translation is CASSQDVEGAGGNTIYF.

The V gene is TRBV9, the J gene TRBJ2-1; D not resolved. CDR3 size: 15 residues. Germline CDR1 SGDLS, CDR2 YYNGEE. The V and J ends lost 2 bases and 3 bases respectively, with 12 bases between them. The CDR3 DNA sequence: TGTGCCAGCAGCGTGGATCCGAACAACTACAATGAGCAGTTCTTC. Translation: CASSVDPNNYNEQFF.

The rearrangement links TRBV7-2 to TRBJ1-1; D gene unclear. The CDR3 has 14 amino acids. CDR1 is SGHTA, CDR2 FQGNSA, per germline. V shed 6 bases and J shed 1 base, with 12 bases lying between them. CDR3 DNA: TGTGCCAGCAGGGTGACAAACTCGAACACTGAAGCTTTCTTT. It is translated as CASRVTNSNTEAFF. Full variable domain (outside the CDR3, taken from reference TRBV7-2 and TRBJ1-1): GAGVSQSPSNKVTEKGKDVELRCDPISGHTALYWYRQSLGQGLEFLIYFQGNSAPDKSGLPSDRFSAERTGGSVSTLTIQRTQQEDSAVYLCASRVTNSNTEAFFGQGTRLTVV.

V gene TRBV18 combines with J gene TRBJ2-3, with 13 bases matching TRBD2. The CDR3 runs 15 residues. Germline loops: CDR1 KGHSH, CDR2 LQKENI. After removal of 3 bases from V and 4 bases from J, the junction contained 1 base not matched to a gene. Here the CDR3 reads CASSPTSGGSDTQYF. CDR3 DNA: TGTGCCAGCTCACCGACTAGCGGGGGGTCAGATACGCAGTATTTT.

On this clone: The sample carries other DNA sequences with the same CDR3. The CDR3 bases are TGTGCCAGCAGTTCCCGGACTAGCGGGAGGGCAGATACGCAGTATTTT. Its translation: CASSSRTSGRADTQYF. The chain recombines TRBV5-4 with TRBJ2-3; 15 nucleotides agree with TRBD2. CDR1 is SGHNT, CDR2 YYREEE, per germline (reference sequence). The CDR3 is made up of 16 amino acids. The trim removed 5 bases at V and 4 bases at J, leaving 5 bases unmatched. Looking up the rest from reference TRBV5-4 and TRBJ2-3 gives the full variable domain: ETGVTQSPTHLIKTRGQQVTLRCSSQSGHNTVSWYQQALGQGPQFIFQYYREEENGRGNFPPRFSGLQFPNYSSELNVNALELDDSALYLCASSSRTSGRADTQYFGPGTRLTVL.

Details on this clone: Other DNA sequences in the same sample also yield this CDR3. This sequence joins TRBV18 and TRBJ2-7; TRBD1 aligns across 7 bases. The V and J ends lost 2 bases and 3 bases, in that order; junction bases with no gene match: 1. Germline CDR1 is KGHSH and CDR2 is LQKENI. The CDR3 contains 13 residues. The CDR3 DNA follows: TGTGCCAGCTCACCAAGGGACAGCTACGAGCAGTACTTC. Amino acid sequence: CASSPRDSYEQYF.

The V call is TRBV27, the J call TRBJ2-3, with 9 bases identical to TRBD2. In germline, CDR1 is MNHEY, CDR2 SMNVEV (reference sequence). J was trimmed by 2 bases and V by 2 bases; bases with no gene match: 8. This CDR3 has 17 amino acids. The DNA of the CDR3 is TGTGCCAGCAGTTTACAATTTAGCGGGAGTTTCACAGATACGCAGTATTTT. Translating gives CASSLQFSGSFTDTQYF.